This TCR delta chain was sequenced for a study of γδ T cells in repeated Plasmodium falciparum infection. Across the whole study: Age- and gender-matched Australian children served as comparison for malaria-exposed Malian children. Study-level findings and limits: Malian donors came from one small rural village, predominantly one ethnic group. Many TCRgamma sequences overlapped between individuals in stable Vgamma9/Vdelta2+ repertoires.

TCRdb processed the multiplex PCR reads again with the CATT caller. The table records 93,000 or so delta-chain clones, 0.95% to 1% of them present only once. This clone has a count of ten or more. The antigen is not known. Flow sorting of PBMC yielded separate Vgamma9/Vdelta2+ and Vdelta2-negative gammadelta T cell populations for bulk repertoire analysis. The V gene's germline CDR1 is TSWWSYY and CDR2 QGS. J gave up 0 bases and V 3 bases, and 18 bases lay outside the gene matches. The CDR3 covers 20 residues. V and J are TRDV1 and TRDJ1; 8 positions agree with TRDD3. The sample consisted of gamma-delta T cells from blood. The receptor was isolated from a pool of human donors (malaria-infected and uninfected, not separated). The CDR3 reads CALGEGILGIPSKYTDKLIF. The CDR3 nucleotides are TGTGCTCTTGGGGAGGGGATCTTGGGGATACCCTCTAAGTACACCGATAAACTCATCTTT.